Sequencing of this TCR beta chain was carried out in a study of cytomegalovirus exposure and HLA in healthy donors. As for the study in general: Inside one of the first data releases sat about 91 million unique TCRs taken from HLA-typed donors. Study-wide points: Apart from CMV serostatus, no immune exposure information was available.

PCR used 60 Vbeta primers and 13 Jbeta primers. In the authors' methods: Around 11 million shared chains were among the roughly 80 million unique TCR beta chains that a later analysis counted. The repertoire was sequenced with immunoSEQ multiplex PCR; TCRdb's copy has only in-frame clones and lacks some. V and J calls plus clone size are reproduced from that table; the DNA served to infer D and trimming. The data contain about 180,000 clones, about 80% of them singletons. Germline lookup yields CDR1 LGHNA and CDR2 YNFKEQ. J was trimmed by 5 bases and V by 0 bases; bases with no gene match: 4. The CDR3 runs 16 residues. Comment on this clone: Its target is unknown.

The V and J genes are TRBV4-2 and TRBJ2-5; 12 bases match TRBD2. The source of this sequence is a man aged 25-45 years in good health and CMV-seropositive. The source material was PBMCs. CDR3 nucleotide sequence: TGTGCCAGCAGCCAAGAGACTAGCGGGAGTGTTGAGACCCAGTACTTC. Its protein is CASSQETSGSVETQYF.